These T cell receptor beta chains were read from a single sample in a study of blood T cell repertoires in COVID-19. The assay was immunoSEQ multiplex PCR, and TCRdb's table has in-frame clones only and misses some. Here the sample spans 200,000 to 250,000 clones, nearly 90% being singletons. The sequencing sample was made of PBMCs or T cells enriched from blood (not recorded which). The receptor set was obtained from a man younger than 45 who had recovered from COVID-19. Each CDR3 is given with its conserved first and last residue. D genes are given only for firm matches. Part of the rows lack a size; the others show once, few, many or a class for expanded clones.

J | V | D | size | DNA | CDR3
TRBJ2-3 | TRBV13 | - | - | TGTGCCAGCAGGGTCGGGAGAGATACGCAGTATTTT | CASRVGRDTQYF
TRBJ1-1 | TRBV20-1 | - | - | TGCAGTGCTATACCTAGAACTGAAGCTTTCTTT | CSAIPRTEAFF
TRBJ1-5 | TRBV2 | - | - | TGTGCCAGCAGTGATCAAGGGGACAATCGGCCCCAGCATTTT | CASSDQGDNRPQHF
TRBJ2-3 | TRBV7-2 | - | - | TGTGCCAGCAGGACTACTGCGAGCACAGATACGCAGTATTTT | CASRTTASTDTQYF
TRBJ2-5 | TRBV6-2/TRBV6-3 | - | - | TGTGCCAGCAGTTACTCGTTGTTCCAGGCAGAGACCCAGTACTTC | CASSYSLFQAETQYF
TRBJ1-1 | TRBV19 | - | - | TGTGCCAGTAGTCCCGGGACATCAATGAACACTGAAGCTTTCTTT | CASSPGTSMNTEAFF
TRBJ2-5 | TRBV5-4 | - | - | TGTGCCAGCAGCTTGGACCCCCGGGACCAAGAGACCCAGTACTTC | CASSLDPRDQETQYF
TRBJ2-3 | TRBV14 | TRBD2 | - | TGTGCCAGCAGCCCACTAAGCGGGGGGATCACAGATACGCAGTATTTT | CASSPLSGGITDTQYF
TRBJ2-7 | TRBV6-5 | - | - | TGTGCCAGCAGTTACGTTGGGGCGACTAGTACGTACGAGCAGTACTTC | CASSYVGATSTYEQYF
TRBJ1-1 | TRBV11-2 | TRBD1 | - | TGTGCCAGCAGCCCGAAAGGACAGGGGGGGACTGAAGCTTTCTTT | CASSPKGQGGTEAFF
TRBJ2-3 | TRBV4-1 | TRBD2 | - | TGCGCCAGCAGCCAAGATCCCAACTCGCGGGGGGGCCGTTCCAGCACAGATACGCAGTATTTT | CASSQDPNSRGGRSSTDTQYF
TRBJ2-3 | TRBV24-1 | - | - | TGTGCCACCTCGGGGGGCCCCACAGATACGCAGTATTTT | CATSGGPTDTQYF
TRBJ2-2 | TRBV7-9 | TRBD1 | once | TGTGCCAGCAATGGACAGGCTAACGTGAACACCGGGGAGCTGTTTTTT | CASNGQANVNTGELFF
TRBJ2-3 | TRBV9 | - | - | TGTGCCAGCAGCGTATATGGGGGGGCCACAGATACGCAGTATTTT | CASSVYGGATDTQYF
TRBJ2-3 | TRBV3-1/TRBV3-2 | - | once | TGTGCCAGCAGCCAAGAAGGGGCAAATACGCAGTATTTT | CASSQEGANTQYF
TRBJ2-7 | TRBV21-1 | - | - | TGTGCCAGCAGCATAGGCCAGGGATCCTACGAGCAGTACTTC | CASSIGQGSYEQYF
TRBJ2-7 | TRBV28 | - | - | TGTGCCAGCAGTTTGGCAGACTTAGGGGGCTACGAGCAGTACTTC | CASSLADLGGYEQYF
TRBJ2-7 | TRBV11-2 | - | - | TGTGCCAGCAGCGCCTCCGACAGCCCTAAGGAGCAGTACTTC | CASSASDSPKEQYF
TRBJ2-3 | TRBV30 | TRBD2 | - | TGTGCCTGGAGTGTACGTAGTAGCGGGAGGACAGATACGCAGTATTTT | CAWSVRSSGRTDTQYF
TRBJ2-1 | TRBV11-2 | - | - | TGTGCCAGCAGCCAGGGCCCCGCCTACAATGAGCAGTTCTTC | CASSQGPAYNEQFF
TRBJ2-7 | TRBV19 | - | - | TGTGCCAGTAAGGAGGAAGGGGGAATTGGGCAGTACTTC | CASKEEGGIGQYF
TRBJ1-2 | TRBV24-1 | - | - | TGTGCCACCACTCTTATTGGCTGGAGAGATGGCTACACCTTC | CATTLIGWRDGYTF
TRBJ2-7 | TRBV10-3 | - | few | TGTGCCATCGGGGTACGGGGGGACAGGATCTCCTACGAGCAGTACTTC | CAIGVRGDRISYEQYF
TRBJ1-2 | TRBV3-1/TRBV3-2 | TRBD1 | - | TGTGCCAGCAGCCAGGGACAGGGGCGCGGCTACACCTTC | CASSQGQGRGYTF
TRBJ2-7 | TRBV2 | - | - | TGTGCCAGCAGACCCCGGGACAAATACGAGCAGTACTTC | CASRPRDKYEQYF
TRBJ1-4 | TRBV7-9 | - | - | TGTGCCAGCAGCCCGACAGGACTAGGAGAAAAACTGTTTTTT | CASSPTGLGEKLFF
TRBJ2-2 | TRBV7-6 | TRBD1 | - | TGTGCCAGCAGCCTCATGGGACAGGAAGGCGGGGAGCTGTTTTTT | CASSLMGQEGGELFF
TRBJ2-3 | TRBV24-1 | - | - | TGTGCCACCCGGGGTATAGTGGCCCTGAGTTGCACAGATACGCAGTATTTT | CATRGIVALSCTDTQYF
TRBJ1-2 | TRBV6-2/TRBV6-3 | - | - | TGTGCCAGCAGTTACCCCATCTCCTCATCGGTTCGTGGCTACACCTTC | CASSYPISSSVRGYTF
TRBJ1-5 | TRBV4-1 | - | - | TGCGCCAGCAGCCAAGTCGGCGGGGATCAGCCCCAGCATTTT | CASSQVGGDQPQHF
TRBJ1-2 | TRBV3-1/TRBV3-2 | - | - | TGTGCCAGCACCGAAGGCGTTTCGAGGGGCTACACCTTC | CASTEGVSRGYTF
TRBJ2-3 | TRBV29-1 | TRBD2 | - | TGCAGCGTTTCACTAGCGGGAGTTGATACGCAGTATTTT | CSVSLAGVDTQYF
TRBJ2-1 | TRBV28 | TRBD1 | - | TGTGCCAACGGAAGACAGGGAAGGGCTGAGCAGTTCTTC | CANGRQGRAEQFF
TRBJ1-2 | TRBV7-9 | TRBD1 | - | TGTGCCAGCAGCTTCCCCGGTGACAGGGCCTATGGCTACACCTTC | CASSFPGDRAYGYTF
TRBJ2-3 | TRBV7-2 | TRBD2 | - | TGTGCCAGCAGCTTAGGGTCTAGCGGGAAGGCAGATACGCAGTATTTT | CASSLGSSGKADTQYF
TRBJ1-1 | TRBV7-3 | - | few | TGTGCCAGCAGCACCCAGAGGGACACTGAAGCTTTCTTT | CASSTQRDTEAFF
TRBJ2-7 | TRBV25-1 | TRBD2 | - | TGTGCCAGCAGCCGGGGGGGCCTTTACTACGAGCAGTACTTC | CASSRGGLYYEQYF
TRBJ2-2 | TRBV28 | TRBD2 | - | TGTGCCAGCAGCCCATCCGGAGCCGGGAGGAACGGGGAGCTGTTTTTT | CASSPSGAGRNGELFF
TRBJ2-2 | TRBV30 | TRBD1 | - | TGTGCCTGGAGCCTAGGACAGGTCGGGGAGCTGTTTTTT | CAWSLGQVGELFF
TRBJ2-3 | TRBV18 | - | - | TGTGCCAGCTCACCTCAGGGGAGTGGCGCAGATACGCAGTATTTT | CASSPQGSGADTQYF
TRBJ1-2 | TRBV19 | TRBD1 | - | TGTGCCAGTAGCAGCCCGGACAGGGATGGCTACACCTTC | CASSSPDRDGYTF
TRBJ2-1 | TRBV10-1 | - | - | TGCGCCAGCAGTGGGCTTTCTGATGAGCAGTTCTTC | CASSGLSDEQFF